This T cell receptor (beta chain) appears in the sequencing data of a study of blood T cell repertoires in COVID-19 (dated by TCRdb to 2018 to 2020). Broadly, across the study: Collaborator samples came from the United States, Italy and Spain and covered acute and convalescent phases of COVID-19. The material from the prospective study consisted of cDNA or gDNA derived from T cells, B-cell-depleted T cells, or PBMCs. The dataset comprised deeply sampled blood TCRbeta repertoires from subjects exposed to, actively infected with, or recovered from COVID-19. The repertoires were made available in a free public database intended to serve as a resource for research on the immune response to SARS-CoV-2. The samples were drawn from the first 160 participants of the ongoing ImmuneRACE study and from 1,254 subjects provided by 6 global collaborators. Nearly every sample came with metadata listing a de-identified subject ID, COVID-19 status, age in years and sex. HLA class I and class II types, where available, came from metadata supplied by the sample provider rather than from assay-based typing. Findings and caveats that apply to the study as a whole: The quantity of clinical and demographic metadata differed by source and by participant and was supplied without curation.

TCRbeta CDR3 regions were amplified from genomic DNA using the immunoSEQ Assay, a bias-controlled multiplex PCR. Per the authors' processing: Nucleated cell counts per sample were estimated from amplification of reference gene primers within the assay. To quantify the absolute abundance of each unique TCRbeta CDR3 rearrangement, sequence reads were collapsed and filtered. For each sample, productive Simpson clonality was calculated as the square root of Simpson's diversity index over productive rearrangements. TCRdb took over this immuneACCESS table, retaining in-frame rearrangements with V and J assigned. Such tables are incomplete; in checked studies, under half of the missing clones stem from an unresolved V gene, and the remainder is unexplained. V and J calls and clone size are those listed in that table; D and trimming were worked out from the DNA. In this sample the table shows 200,000 to 300,000 clones, 86% of which occur a single time. Together, the top ten hold about 3.1% of the sample.

Samples from volunteer blood donors who had recovered from COVID-19 were contributed by a second Seattle source. Collaborating institutions collected whole blood in K2EDTA tubes following their own protocols. For TCRbeta analysis, collaborators shipped samples as frozen whole blood, isolated PBMCs, or DNA extracted from either of those sample types. As regards this clone: Its antigen remains unidentified. No qualities accompany the bases; no much larger clone lies one base away.

The CDR3 goes from the cysteine to the phenylalanine over 15 residues. The read is trimmed to its CDR3 DNA, 45 bases read in frame from base 1. The germline V gene encodes CDR1 SGHTA and CDR2 FQGNSA. V is pared back by 2 bases and J by 4 bases, with 12 bases lying between the germline termini. The receptor comes from a young woman who had recovered from COVID-19. The source material was peripheral blood. The rearranged segments are TRBV7-2 and TRBJ1-5, with TRBD1 perhaps the D gene, on 6 matching bases. The nucleotides read TGTGCCAGCAGCTTACGAGGGGGAATTAATCAGCCCCAGCATTTT. The resulting protein is CASSLRGGINQPQHF.